A selection of T cell receptor beta chains follows, all from one sample in a study of OX40 agonist ivuxolimab in advanced cancers. Sequencing was performed with immunoSEQ multiplex PCR; in TCRdb, only in-frame clones are kept and a portion is missing. The sample has 50,000 to 70,000 clones, roughly four fifths seen once; the top ten hold around 2.1%. This specimen was CD4+ or CD8+ T cells sorted from blood, taken in a trial of the OX40 agonist ivuxolimab. The receptors here all came from an adult with an advanced solid tumor such as melanoma, head and neck, liver or kidney cancer. Both conserved end residues are part of each CDR3. Each record gives: clone size, J gene, V gene, D gene, CDR3 protein, CDR3 DNA. The D gene is left open where the match is weak. Clone size, where shown, is once, few, many, or a class for clones that have expanded.

NA TRBJ2-3 TRBV29-1 TRBD2 CSADSGNATDTQYF TGCAGCGCCGATAGCGGGAACGCCACAGATACGCAGTATTTT
NA TRBJ2-2 TRBV7-8 TRBD1 CASSPTGQGTGELFF TGTGCCAGCAGCCCAACGGGACAGGGGACCGGGGAGCTGTTTTTT
NA TRBJ1-3 TRBV6-5 NA CASSYFGDVSGNTIYF TGTGCCAGCAGTTACTTCGGGGACGTCTCTGGAAACACCATATATTTT
NA TRBJ2-2 TRBV5-4 NA CASSFRMTGSGGELFF TGTGCCAGCAGCTTTCGGATGACAGGTTCGGGCGGGGAGCTGTTTTTT
few TRBJ2-7 TRBV5-1 TRBD2 CASSLVRRGNYEQYF TGCGCCAGCAGCTTGGTTCGGCGGGGGAACTACGAGCAGTACTTC
NA TRBJ2-2 TRBV7-9 TRBD2 CASSPAGVAGVTGELFF TGTGCCAGCAGCCCGGCGGGGGTAGCGGGAGTCACCGGGGAGCTGTTTTTT
NA TRBJ1-1 TRBV28 NA CASSSFWGGFF TGTGCCAGCAGTTCCTTCTGGGGGGGGTTCTTT
NA TRBJ1-5 TRBV4-1 TRBD1 CASSQEQGDMPQHF TGCGCCAGCAGCCAAGAACAGGGGGACATGCCCCAGCATTTT
NA TRBJ2-7 TRBV30 NA CAWSVSGLPSSSYEQYF TGTGCCTGGAGTGTTTCGGGGCTCCCTTCTAGCTCCTACGAGCAGTACTTC
NA TRBJ2-1 TRBV5-1 TRBD2 CASSRGLELNEQFF TGCGCCAGCAGCAGGGGACTAGAGTTAAATGAGCAGTTCTTC
few TRBJ1-6 TRBV11-3 NA CASSLTEESPLHF TGTGCCAGCAGCTTGACAGAAGAATCACCCCTCCACTTT
NA TRBJ2-1 TRBV28 TRBD1 CASTAGGVYNEQFF TGTGCCAGCACCGCAGGGGGTGTCTACAATGAGCAGTTCTTC
NA TRBJ2-2 TRBV9 TRBD2 CASSVGASGGANTGELFF TGTGCCAGCAGCGTAGGGGCTAGCGGGGGCGCAAACACCGGGGAGCTGTTTTTT
NA TRBJ1-1 TRBV25-1 NA CASSAAGARGTEAFF TGTGCCAGCAGTGCGGCAGGGGCGAGGGGTACTGAAGCTTTCTTT
NA TRBJ2-6 TRBV28 NA CASSRGANVLTF TGTGCCAGCAGCAGGGGGGCCAACGTCCTGACTTTC
NA TRBJ1-1 TRBV6-5 NA CASHSRAGYTEAFF TGTGCCAGCCACTCGCGGGCCGGTTACACTGAAGCTTTCTTT
NA TRBJ2-1 TRBV10-2 NA CASSEWGSYNEQFF TGCGCCAGCAGTGAGTGGGGTTCCTACAATGAGCAGTTCTTC
NA TRBJ2-1 TRBV19 NA CASSPPGHTYNEQFF TGTGCCAGTAGTCCGCCGGGACATACCTACAATGAGCAGTTCTTC
NA TRBJ2-2 TRBV29-1 TRBD2 CSVGGLAGLNTGELFF TGCAGCGTAGGGGGACTAGCGGGCTTAAACACCGGGGAGCTGTTTTTT
NA TRBJ2-7 TRBV10-1 NA CASSVSVLGFYEQYF TGCGCCAGCAGTGTTTCAGTTTTGGGATTCTACGAGCAGTACTTC
NA TRBJ1-6 TRBV5-1 TRBD1 CASSSTGGDSPLHF TGCGCCAGCAGCTCGACAGGGGGCGATTCACCCCTCCACTTT
NA TRBJ1-2 TRBV19 NA CASSLSRGARGYTF TGTGCCAGTAGTCTAAGTCGGGGGGCGCGTGGCTACACCTTC
NA TRBJ1-6 TRBV30 TRBD1 CACHGTGNNSPLHF TGTGCCTGCCACGGGACAGGGAATAATTCACCCCTCCACTTT
NA TRBJ2-7 TRBV15 TRBD2 CATSKTSDEQYF TGTGCCACCAGTAAGACTAGCGACGAGCAGTACTTC
NA TRBJ2-2 TRBV5-5 TRBD2 CASSFVAGNTGELFF TGTGCCAGCAGCTTTGTAGCGGGAAACACCGGGGAGCTGTTTTTT
NA TRBJ1-3 TRBV6-1 NA CASKQGLGNTIYF TGTGCCAGCAAGCAGGGTTTGGGAAACACCATATATTTT
NA TRBJ2-7 TRBV5-1 NA CASSLAGDEQYF TGCGCCAGCAGCTTGGCCGGGGACGAGCAGTACTTC
NA TRBJ1-2 TRBV19 TRBD1 CASTRGGLNYGYTF TGTGCCAGTACCAGGGGGGGACTTAACTATGGCTACACCTTC
NA TRBJ2-7 TRBV29-1 NA CSVIWAKISYEQYF TGCAGCGTTATCTGGGCTAAGATCTCCTACGAGCAGTACTTC
NA TRBJ1-2 TRBV7-6 TRBD1 CASSLRQGDYGYTF TGTGCCAGCAGCCTGCGACAGGGTGATTATGGCTACACCTTC
NA TRBJ1-3 TRBV30 NA CAWTPDNSGNTIYF TGTGCCTGGACCCCGGACAACTCTGGAAACACCATATATTTT
NA TRBJ2-1 TRBV7-6 NA CASSLEGVGDNEQFF TGTGCCAGCAGCTTAGAAGGGGTCGGGGACAATGAGCAGTTCTTC
NA TRBJ2-5 TRBV18 NA CASSPPGAGQETQYF TGTGCCAGCTCACCACCGGGAGCGGGCCAAGAGACCCAGTACTTC
medium-sized TRBJ2-6 TRBV30 NA CAWLGSGANVLTF TGTGCCTGGTTGGGCTCTGGGGCCAACGTCCTGACTTTC
NA TRBJ2-3 TRBV5-1 NA CASSSDPMIPHTQYF TGCGCCAGCAGCTCGGACCCAATGATACCCCATACGCAGTATTTT
NA TRBJ1-5 TRBV5-1 NA CASSSHQHSSNQPQHF TGCGCCAGCAGCTCTCACCAACACAGTAGCAATCAGCCCCAGCATTTT
NA TRBJ2-1 TRBV11-3 TRBD2 CASSGSGLAGWNEQFF TGTGCCAGCAGCGGATCGGGACTAGCGGGATGGAATGAGCAGTTCTTC
NA TRBJ2-3 TRBV11-2 NA CASSRRQTSTDTQYF TGTGCCAGCAGCCGTAGGCAGACTAGCACAGATACGCAGTATTTT
once TRBJ1-2 TRBV27 NA CASSSQGRGNGYTF TGTGCCAGCAGTTCACAGGGACGAGGAAATGGCTACACCTTC
once TRBJ2-5 TRBV15 TRBD1 CATSREGTGGWETQYF TGTGCCACCAGCAGAGAAGGGACAGGGGGCTGGGAGACCCAGTACTTC
NA TRBJ2-1 TRBV2 TRBD2 CASTKTSDEQFF TGTGCCAGCACTAAGACTAGCGATGAGCAGTTCTTC
once TRBJ2-5 TRBV27 TRBD1 CASMDRGRSWETQYF TGTGCCAGTATGGACAGGGGAAGAAGTTGGGAGACCCAGTACTTC
few TRBJ1-5 TRBV6-1 NA CASSETANNQPQHF TGTGCCAGCAGTGAAACAGCTAACAATCAGCCCCAGCATTTT
NA TRBJ1-6 TRBV28 NA CASSLTGSPLHF TGTGCCAGCAGCTTAACAGGGTCACCCCTCCACTTT
NA TRBJ2-1 TRBV7-2 NA CASSLAHSQFF TGTGCCAGCAGCTTAGCTCATTCCCAGTTCTTC
NA TRBJ1-5 TRBV30 NA CAWSALSGQPQHF TGTGCCTGGAGTGCCCTCAGCGGTCAGCCCCAGCATTTT
NA TRBJ1-2 TRBV28 NA CASSPPDRILYGYTF TGTGCCAGCAGTCCGCCCGACCGTATTCTCTATGGCTACACCTTC